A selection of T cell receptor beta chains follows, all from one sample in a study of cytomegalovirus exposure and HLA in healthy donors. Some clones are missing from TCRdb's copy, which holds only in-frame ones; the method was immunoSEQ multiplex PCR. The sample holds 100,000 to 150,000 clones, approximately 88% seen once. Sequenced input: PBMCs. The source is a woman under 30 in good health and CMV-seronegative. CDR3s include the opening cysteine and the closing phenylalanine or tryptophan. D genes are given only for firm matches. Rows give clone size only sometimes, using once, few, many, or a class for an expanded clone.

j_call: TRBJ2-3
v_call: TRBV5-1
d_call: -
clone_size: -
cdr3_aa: CASSLAAGGTDTQYF
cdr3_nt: TGCGCCAGCAGCTTGGCGGCAGGGGGCACAGATACGCAGTATTTT

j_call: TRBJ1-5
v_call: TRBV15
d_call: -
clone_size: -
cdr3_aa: CATSRDRGASNQPQHF
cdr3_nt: TGTGCCACCAGCAGAGACAGGGGTGCGAGCAATCAGCCCCAGCATTTT

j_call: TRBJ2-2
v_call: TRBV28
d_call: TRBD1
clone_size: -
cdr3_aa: CASSPTGTRTGELFF
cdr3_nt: TGTGCCAGCAGCCCGACAGGGACGAGAACCGGGGAGCTGTTTTTT

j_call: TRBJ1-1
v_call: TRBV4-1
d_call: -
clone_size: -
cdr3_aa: CASSQATLNTEAFF
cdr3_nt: TGCGCCAGCAGCCAAGCTACTCTGAACACTGAAGCTTTCTTT

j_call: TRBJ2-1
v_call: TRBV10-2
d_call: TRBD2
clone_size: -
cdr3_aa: CASSEPASGRGSNEQFF
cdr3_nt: TGCGCCAGCAGTGAACCCGCTAGCGGGAGGGGTTCCAATGAGCAGTTCTTC

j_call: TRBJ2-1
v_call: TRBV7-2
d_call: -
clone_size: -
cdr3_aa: CASSLVGLGDEQFF
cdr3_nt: TGTGCCAGCAGCTTAGTTGGACTCGGGGATGAGCAGTTCTTC

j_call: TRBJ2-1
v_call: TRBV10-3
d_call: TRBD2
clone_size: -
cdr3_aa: CAISESLAGGNNEQFF
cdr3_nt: TGTGCCATCAGTGAGTCACTAGCGGGAGGGAACAATGAGCAGTTCTTC

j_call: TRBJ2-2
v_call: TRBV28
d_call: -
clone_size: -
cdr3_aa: CASNDITGELFF
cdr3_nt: TGTGCCAGCAACGACATAACCGGGGAGCTGTTTTTT

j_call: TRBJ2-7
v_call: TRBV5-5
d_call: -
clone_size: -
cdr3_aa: CASSLGGRYEQYF
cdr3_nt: TGTGCCAGCAGCTTGGGAGGGCGATACGAGCAGTACTTC

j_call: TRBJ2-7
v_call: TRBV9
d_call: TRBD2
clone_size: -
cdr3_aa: CASSVGLAGAHYEQYF
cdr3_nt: TGTGCCAGCAGCGTAGGACTAGCGGGAGCTCATTACGAGCAGTACTTC

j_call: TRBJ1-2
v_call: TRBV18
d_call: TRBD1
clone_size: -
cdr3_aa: CASSPRGTAYGYTF
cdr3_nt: TGTGCCAGCTCACCAAGAGGGACAGCGTATGGCTACACCTTC

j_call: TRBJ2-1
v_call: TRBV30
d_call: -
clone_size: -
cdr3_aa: CALDQVDNEQFF
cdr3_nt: TGTGCCTTGGATCAGGTGGACAATGAGCAGTTCTTC

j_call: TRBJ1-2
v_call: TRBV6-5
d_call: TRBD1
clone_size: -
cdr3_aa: CASSYFGQGYGYTF
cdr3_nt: TGTGCCAGCAGTTACTTCGGACAGGGGTATGGCTACACCTTC

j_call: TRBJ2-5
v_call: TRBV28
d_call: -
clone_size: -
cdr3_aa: CASSLTSQETQYF
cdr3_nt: TGTGCCAGCAGTTTGACTAGTCAAGAGACCCAGTACTTC

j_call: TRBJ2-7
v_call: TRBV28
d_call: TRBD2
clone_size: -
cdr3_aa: CASSFTLVTSGQTYEQYF
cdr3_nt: TGTGCCAGCAGTTTTACTTTGGTGACTAGCGGGCAAACCTACGAGCAGTACTTC

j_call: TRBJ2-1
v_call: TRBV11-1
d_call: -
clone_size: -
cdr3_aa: CASSLQGYEQFF
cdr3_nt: TGTGCCAGCAGCCTCCAGGGCTATGAGCAGTTCTTC

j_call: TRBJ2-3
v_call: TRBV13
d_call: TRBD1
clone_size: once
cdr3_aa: CASSRLSTGGSTDTQYF
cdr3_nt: TGTGCCAGCAGCCGATTAAGCACAGGGGGAAGCACAGATACGCAGTATTTT

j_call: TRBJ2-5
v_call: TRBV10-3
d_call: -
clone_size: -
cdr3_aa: CAISDGGRSETQYF
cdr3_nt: TGTGCCATCAGTGATGGTGGGAGGTCAGAGACCCAGTACTTC

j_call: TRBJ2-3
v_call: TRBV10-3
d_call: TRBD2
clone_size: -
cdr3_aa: CAISSGTSGRAGGDTQYF
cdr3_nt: TGTGCCATCAGTTCCGGGACTAGCGGGAGGGCCGGGGGAGATACGCAGTATTTT

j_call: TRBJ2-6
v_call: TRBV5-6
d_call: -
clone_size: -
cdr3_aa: CASSSRVPISGANVLTF
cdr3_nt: TGTGCCAGCAGTTCCCGGGTCCCAATCTCTGGGGCCAACGTCCTGACTTTC

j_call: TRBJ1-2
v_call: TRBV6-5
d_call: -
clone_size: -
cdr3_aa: CASSYSLQGPNYGYTF
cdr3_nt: TGTGCCAGCAGTTACTCTTTACAGGGTCCCAACTATGGCTACACCTTC

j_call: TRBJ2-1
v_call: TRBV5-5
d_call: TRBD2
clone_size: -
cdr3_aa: CASSLAPSGGQFF
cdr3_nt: TGTGCCAGCAGCTTGGCCCCTAGCGGCGGGCAGTTCTTC

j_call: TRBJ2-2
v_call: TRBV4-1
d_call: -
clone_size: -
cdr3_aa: CASSQTRAERTGELFF
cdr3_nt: TGCGCCAGCAGCCAAACGAGGGCAGAAAGAACCGGGGAGCTGTTTTTT

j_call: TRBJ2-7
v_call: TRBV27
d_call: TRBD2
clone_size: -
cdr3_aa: CASSAGLARYEQYF
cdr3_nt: TGTGCCAGCAGTGCGGGACTAGCGAGATACGAGCAGTACTTC

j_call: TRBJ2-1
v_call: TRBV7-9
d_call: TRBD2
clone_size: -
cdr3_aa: CASSFSRAGGPQEQFF
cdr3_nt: TGTGCCAGCAGCTTCTCTCGAGCGGGAGGGCCTCAGGAGCAGTTCTTC

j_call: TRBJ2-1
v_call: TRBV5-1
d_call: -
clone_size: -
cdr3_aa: CASSLSRDFYNEQFF
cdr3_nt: TGCGCCAGCAGCCTGTCCCGGGACTTCTACAATGAGCAGTTCTTC

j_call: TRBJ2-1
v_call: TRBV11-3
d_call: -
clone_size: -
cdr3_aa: CASSLGLYNEQFF
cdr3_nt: TGTGCCAGCAGCCTGGGACTTTACAATGAGCAGTTCTTC

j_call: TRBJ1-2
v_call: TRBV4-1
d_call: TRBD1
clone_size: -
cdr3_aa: CASSQRTGSNYGYTF
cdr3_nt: TGCGCCAGCAGCCAAAGGACAGGGAGTAACTATGGCTACACCTTC

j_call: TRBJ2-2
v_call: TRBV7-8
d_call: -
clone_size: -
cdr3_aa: CASSFYQGGTGELFF
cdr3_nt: TGTGCCAGCAGCTTTTATCAGGGGGGCACCGGGGAGCTGTTTTTT

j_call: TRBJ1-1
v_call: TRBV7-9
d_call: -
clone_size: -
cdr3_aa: CASKGPWGVDTEAFF
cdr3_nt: TGTGCCAGCAAGGGACCTTGGGGGGTTGACACTGAAGCTTTCTTT

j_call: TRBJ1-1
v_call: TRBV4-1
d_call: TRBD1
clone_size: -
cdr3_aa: CASTNRGLGNTEAFF
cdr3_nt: TGCGCCAGCACAAACAGGGGGCTTGGGAACACTGAAGCTTTCTTT

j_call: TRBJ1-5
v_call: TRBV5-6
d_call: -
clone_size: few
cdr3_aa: CASSLWGDLNQPQHF
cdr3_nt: TGTGCCAGCAGCTTGTGGGGGGATCTCAATCAGCCCCAGCATTTT

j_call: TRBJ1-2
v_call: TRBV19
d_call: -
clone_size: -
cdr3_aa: CASSVTGQGGYTF
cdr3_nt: TGTGCCAGTAGTGTAACAGGGCAGGGCGGCTACACCTTC

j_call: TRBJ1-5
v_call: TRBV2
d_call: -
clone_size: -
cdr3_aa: CASSEGPQGRQPQHF
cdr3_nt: TGTGCCAGCAGTGAAGGCCCACAGGGCCGTCAGCCCCAGCATTTT

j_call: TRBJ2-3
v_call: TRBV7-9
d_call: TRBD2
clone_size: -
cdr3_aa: CASSGTSVGDTQYF
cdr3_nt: TGTGCCAGCAGCGGGACTAGCGTAGGAGATACGCAGTATTTT

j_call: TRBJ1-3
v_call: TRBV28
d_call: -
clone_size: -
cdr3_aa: CASSHSGISGNTIYF
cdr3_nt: TGTGCCAGCAGTCACAGCGGAATCTCTGGAAACACCATATATTTT

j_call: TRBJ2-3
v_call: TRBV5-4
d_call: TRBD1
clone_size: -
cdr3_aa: CASSSGQGTSTDTQYF
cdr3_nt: TGTGCCAGCAGCTCGGGACAGGGGACTTCTACAGATACGCAGTATTTT

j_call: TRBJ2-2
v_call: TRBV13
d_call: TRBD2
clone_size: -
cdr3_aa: CASSSRLAGGPSTGELFF
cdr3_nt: TGTGCCAGCAGCTCCCGACTAGCGGGAGGGCCTAGCACCGGGGAGCTGTTTTTT

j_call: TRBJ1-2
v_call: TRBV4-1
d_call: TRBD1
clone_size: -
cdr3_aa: CASSQDEFKYRGYYGYTF
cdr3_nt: TGCGCCAGCAGCCAAGACGAATTTAAGTACAGGGGCTACTATGGCTACACCTTC

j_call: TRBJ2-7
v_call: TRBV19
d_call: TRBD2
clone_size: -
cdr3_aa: CASSVFSGTSYEQYF
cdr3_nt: TGTGCCAGTAGTGTTTTTAGCGGGACCTCCTACGAGCAGTACTTC

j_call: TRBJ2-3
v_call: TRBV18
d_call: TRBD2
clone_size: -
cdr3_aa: CASSRGTSGRTDTQYF
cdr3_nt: TGTGCCAGCTCAAGAGGGACTAGCGGGAGAACAGATACGCAGTATTTT

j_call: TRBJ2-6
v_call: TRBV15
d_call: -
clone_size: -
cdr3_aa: CATSRDRSSGANVLTF
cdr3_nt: TGTGCCACCAGCAGAGATCGGAGCTCTGGGGCCAACGTCCTGACTTTC

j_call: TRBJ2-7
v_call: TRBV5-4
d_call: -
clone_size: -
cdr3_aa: CASSLLNQGPYEQYF
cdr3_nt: TGTGCCAGCAGCTTGCTCAATCAGGGCCCCTACGAGCAGTACTTC

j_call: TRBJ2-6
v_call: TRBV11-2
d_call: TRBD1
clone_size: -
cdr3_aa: CASSLYRTGKSSGANVLTF
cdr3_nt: TGTGCCAGCAGCTTATATAGGACAGGGAAGAGCTCTGGGGCCAACGTCCTGACTTTC

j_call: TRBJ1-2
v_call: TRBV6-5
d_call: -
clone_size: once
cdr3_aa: CASWGTGRNYGYTF
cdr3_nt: TGTGCCAGTTGGGGAACAGGCAGAAACTATGGCTACACCTTC

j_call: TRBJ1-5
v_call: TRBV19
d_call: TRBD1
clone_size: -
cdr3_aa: CASSIGQGAGQPQHF
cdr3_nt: TGTGCCAGTAGTATCGGACAGGGGGCAGGGCAGCCCCAGCATTTT

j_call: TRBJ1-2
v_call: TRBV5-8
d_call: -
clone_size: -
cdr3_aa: CASSLGPNYGYTF
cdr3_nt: TGTGCCAGCAGCTTGGGGCCCAACTATGGCTACACCTTC

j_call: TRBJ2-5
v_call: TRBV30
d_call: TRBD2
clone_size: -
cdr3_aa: CAWSGLAGGSETQYF
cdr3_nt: TGTGCCTGGAGCGGACTAGCGGGAGGTAGTGAGACCCAGTACTTC

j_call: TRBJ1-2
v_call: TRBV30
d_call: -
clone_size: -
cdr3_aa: CAWTWWQGYGYTF
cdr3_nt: TGTGCCTGGACTTGGTGGCAGGGGTACGGCTACACCTTC

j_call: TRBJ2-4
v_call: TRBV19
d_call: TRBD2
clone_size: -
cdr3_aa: CASSFGTSSGGQYF
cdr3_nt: TGTGCCAGTAGTTTCGGGACTAGTTCGGGAGGCCAGTACTTC

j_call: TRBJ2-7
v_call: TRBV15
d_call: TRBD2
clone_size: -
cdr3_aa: CATSRDPSGVYEQYF
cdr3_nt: TGTGCCACCAGCAGAGATCCAAGCGGGGTCTACGAGCAGTACTTC

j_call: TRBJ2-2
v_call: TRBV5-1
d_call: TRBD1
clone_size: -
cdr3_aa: CASQGTANTGELFF
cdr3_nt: TGCGCCAGCCAGGGGACAGCAAACACCGGGGAGCTGTTTTTT

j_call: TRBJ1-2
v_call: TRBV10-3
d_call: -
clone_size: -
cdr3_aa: CAISVDRNRGYTF
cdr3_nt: TGTGCCATCAGTGTCGACAGGAACAGGGGCTACACCTTC

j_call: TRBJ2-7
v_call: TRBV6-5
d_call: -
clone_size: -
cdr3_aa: CASSYSTGVHEQYF
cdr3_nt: TGTGCCAGCAGTTACTCGACCGGGGTTCACGAGCAGTACTTC